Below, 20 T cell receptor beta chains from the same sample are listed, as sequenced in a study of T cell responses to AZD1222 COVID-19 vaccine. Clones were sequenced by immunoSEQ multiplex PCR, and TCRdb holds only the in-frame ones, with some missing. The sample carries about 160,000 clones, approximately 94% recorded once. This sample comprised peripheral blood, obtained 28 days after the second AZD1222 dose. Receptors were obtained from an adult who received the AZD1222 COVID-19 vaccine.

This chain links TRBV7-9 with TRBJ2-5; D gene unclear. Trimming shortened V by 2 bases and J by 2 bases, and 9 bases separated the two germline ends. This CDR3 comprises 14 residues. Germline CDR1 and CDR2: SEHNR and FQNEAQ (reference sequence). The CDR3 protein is CASSLNPPQETQYF. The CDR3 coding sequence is TGTGCCAGCAGCTTAAACCCTCCGCAAGAGACCCAGTACTTC.

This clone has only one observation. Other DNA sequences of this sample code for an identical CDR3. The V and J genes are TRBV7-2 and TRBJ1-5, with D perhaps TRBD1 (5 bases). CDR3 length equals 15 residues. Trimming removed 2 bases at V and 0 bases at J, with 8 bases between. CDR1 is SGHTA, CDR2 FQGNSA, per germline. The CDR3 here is CASSLMGDSNQPQHF. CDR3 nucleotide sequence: TGTGCCAGCAGCTTAATGGGGGATAGCAATCAGCCCCAGCATTTT. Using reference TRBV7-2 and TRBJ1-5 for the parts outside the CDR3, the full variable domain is GAGVSQSPSNKVTEKGKDVELRCDPISGHTALYWYRQSLGQGLEFLIYFQGNSAPDKSGLPSDRFSAERTGGSVSTLTIQRTQQEDSAVYLCASSLMGDSNQPQHFGDGTRLSIL.

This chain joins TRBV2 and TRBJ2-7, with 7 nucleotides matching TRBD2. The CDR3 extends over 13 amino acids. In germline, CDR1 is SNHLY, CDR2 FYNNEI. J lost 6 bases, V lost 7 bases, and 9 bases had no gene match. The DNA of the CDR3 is TGTGCCAGCACCCCGGCGGGAGTATCCGAGCAGTACTTC. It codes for CASTPAGVSEQYF.

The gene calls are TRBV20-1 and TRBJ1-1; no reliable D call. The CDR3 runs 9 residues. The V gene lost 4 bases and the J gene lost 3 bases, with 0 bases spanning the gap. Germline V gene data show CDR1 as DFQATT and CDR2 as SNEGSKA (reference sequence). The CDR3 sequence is CSANTEAFF. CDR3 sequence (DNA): TGCAGTGCTAACACTGAAGCTTTCTTT.

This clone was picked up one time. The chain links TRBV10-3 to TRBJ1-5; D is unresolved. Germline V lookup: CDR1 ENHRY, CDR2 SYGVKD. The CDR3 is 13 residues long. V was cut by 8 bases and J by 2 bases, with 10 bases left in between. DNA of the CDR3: TGTGCCATCCAAAACGGAGGCAATCAGCCCCAGCATTTT. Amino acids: CAIQNGGNQPQHF.

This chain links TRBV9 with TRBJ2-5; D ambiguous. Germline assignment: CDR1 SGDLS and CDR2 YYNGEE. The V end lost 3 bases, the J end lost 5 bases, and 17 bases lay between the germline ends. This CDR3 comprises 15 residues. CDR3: CASSARSGMGETQYF. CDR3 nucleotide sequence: TGTGCCAGCAGCGCTAGATCAGGCATGGGGGAGACCCAGTACTTC.

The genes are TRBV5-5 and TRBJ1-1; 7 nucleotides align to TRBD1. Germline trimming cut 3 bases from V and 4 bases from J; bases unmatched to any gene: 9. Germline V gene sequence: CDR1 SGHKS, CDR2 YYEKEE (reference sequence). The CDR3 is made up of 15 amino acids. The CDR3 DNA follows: TGTGCCAGCAGCTCCCTCAGGGGGTGGAGCACTGAAGCTTTCTTT. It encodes CASSSLRGWSTEAFF. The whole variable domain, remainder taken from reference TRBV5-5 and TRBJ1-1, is DAGVTQSPTHLIKTRGQQVTLRCSPISGHKSVSWYQQVLGQGPQFIFQYYEKEERGRGNFPDRFSARQFPNYSSELNVNALLLGDSALYLCASSSLRGWSTEAFFGQGTRLTVV.

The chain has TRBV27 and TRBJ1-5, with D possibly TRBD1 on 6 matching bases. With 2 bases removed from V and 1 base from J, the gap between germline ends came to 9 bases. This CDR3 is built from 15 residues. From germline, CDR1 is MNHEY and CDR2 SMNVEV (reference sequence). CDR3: CASSLRGTSNQPQHF. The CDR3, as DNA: TGTGCCAGCAGTTTAAGGGGGACGAGCAATCAGCCCCAGCATTTT.

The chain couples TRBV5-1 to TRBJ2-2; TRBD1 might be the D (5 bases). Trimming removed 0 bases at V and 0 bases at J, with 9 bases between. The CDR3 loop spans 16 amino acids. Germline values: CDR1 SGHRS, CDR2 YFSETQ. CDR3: CASSLELTANTGELFF. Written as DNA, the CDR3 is TGCGCCAGCAGCTTGGAATTGACAGCGAACACCGGGGAGCTGTTTTTT.

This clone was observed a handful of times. CDR3: CASSYNGQFDNQPQHF. The DNA of the CDR3 is TGTGCCAGCAGTTACAACGGGCAGTTTGACAATCAGCCCCAGCATTTT. The chain employs TRBV6-2 or TRBV6-3 and TRBJ1-5; D is undetermined. From germline, CDR1 is MNHEY and CDR2 SVGEGT. This CDR3 has 16 amino acids. V lost 2 bases and J 3 bases, leaving 14 bases between the germline ends.

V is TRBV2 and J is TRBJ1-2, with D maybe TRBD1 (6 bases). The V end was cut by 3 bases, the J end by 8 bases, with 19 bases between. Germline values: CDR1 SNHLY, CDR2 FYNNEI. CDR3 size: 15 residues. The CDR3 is CASSDSAGTGKGYTF. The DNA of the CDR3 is TGTGCCAGCAGTGACTCTGCAGGTACAGGGAAAGGCTACACCTTC. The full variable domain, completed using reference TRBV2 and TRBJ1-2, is EPEVTQTPSHQVTQMGQEVILRCVPISNHLYFYWYRQILGQKVEFLVSFYNNEISEKSEIFDDQFSVERPDGSNFTLKIRSTKLEDSAMYFCASSDSAGTGKGYTFGSGTRLTVV.

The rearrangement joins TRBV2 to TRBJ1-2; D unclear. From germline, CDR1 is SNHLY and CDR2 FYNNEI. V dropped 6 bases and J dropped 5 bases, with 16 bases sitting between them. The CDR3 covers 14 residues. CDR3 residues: CASSHRTGSYGYTF. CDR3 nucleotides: TGTGCCAGCAGCCATCGGACGGGCTCTTATGGCTACACCTTC. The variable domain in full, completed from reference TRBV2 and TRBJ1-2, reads EPEVTQTPSHQVTQMGQEVILRCVPISNHLYFYWYRQILGQKVEFLVSFYNNEISEKSEIFDDQFSVERPDGSNFTLKIRSTKLEDSAMYFCASSHRTGSYGYTFGSGTRLTVV.

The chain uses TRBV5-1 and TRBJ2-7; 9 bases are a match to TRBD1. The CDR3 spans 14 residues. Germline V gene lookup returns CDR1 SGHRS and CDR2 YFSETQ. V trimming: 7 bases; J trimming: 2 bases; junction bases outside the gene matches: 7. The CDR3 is CASEPGQGAYEQYF. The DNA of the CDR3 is TGCGCCAGCGAGCCGGGACAGGGCGCCTACGAGCAGTACTTC.

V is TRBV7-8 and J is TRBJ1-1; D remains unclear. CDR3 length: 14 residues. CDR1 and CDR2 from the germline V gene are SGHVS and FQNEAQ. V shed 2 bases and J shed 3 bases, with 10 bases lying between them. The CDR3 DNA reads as TGTGCCAGCAGCTTAAGGGTTTTTGACACTGAAGCTTTCTTT. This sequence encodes CASSLRVFDTEAFF.

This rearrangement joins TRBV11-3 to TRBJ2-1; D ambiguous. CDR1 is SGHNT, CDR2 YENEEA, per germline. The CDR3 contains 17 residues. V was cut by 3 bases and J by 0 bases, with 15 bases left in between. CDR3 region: CASSFIPLPSSYNEQFF. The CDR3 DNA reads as TGTGCCAGCAGCTTTATCCCTCTACCGAGCTCCTACAATGAGCAGTTCTTC.

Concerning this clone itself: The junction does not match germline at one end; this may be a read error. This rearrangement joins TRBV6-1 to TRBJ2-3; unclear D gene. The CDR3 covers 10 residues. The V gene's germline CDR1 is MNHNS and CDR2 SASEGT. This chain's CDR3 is CASSESRLEF. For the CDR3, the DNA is TGTGCCAGCAGTGAAAGCCGACTGGAGTTT.

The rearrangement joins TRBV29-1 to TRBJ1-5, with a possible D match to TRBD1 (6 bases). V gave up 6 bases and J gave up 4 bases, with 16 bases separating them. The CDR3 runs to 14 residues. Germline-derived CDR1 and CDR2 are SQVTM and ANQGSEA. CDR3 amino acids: CSVSTGIMNQPQHF. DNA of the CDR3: TGCAGCGTGTCAACAGGGATCATGAATCAGCCCCAGCATTTT.

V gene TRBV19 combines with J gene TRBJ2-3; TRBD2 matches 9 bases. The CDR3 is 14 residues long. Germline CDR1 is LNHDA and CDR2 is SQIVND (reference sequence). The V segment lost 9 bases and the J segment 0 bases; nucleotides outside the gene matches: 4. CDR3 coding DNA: TGTGCCAGCACCGGGACTAGCAGCACAGATACGCAGTATTTT. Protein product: CASTGTSSTDTQYF.

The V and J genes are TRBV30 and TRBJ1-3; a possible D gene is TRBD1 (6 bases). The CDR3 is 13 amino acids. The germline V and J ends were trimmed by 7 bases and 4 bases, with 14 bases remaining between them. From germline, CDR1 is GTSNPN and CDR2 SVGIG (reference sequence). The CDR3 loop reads CASLGRGGNTIYF. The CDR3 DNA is TGTGCCTCCCTCGGCAGGGGAGGAAACACCATATATTTT.

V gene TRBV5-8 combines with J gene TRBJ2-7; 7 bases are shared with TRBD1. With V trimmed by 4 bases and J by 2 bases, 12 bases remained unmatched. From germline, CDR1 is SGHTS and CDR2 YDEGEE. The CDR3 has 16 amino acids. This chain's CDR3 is CASSEGQWVPAYEQYF. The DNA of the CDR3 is TGTGCCAGCAGCGAGGGACAGTGGGTACCCGCCTACGAGCAGTACTTC.